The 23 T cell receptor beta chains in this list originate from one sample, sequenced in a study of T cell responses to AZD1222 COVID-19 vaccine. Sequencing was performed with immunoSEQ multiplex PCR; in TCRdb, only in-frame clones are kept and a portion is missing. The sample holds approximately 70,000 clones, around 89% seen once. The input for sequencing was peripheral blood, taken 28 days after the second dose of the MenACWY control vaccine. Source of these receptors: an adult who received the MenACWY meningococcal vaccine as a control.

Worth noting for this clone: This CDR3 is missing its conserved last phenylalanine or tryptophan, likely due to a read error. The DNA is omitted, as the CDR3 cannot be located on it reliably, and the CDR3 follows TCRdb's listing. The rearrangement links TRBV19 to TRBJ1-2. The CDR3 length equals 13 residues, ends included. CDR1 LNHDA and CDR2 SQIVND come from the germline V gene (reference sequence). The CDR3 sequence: CASSNNRVTGPAI.

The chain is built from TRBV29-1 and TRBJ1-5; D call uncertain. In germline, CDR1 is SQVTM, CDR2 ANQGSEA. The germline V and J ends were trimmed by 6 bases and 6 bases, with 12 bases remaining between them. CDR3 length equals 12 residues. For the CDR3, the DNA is TGCAGCGTGTCCCAGTCAGGTCAGCCCCAGCATTTT. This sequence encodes CSVSQSGQPQHF.

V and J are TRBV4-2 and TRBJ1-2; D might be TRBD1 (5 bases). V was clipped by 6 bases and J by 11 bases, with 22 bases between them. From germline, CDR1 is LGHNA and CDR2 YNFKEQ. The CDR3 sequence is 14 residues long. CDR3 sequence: CASRPPGRAQRYTF. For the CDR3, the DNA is TGTGCCAGCAGGCCCCCAGGCAGGGCCCAGAGGTACACCTTC.

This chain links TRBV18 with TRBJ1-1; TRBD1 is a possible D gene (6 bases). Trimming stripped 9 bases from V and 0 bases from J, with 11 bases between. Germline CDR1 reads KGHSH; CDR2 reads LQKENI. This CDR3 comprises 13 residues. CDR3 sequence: CASRGDMNTEAFF. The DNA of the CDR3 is TGTGCCAGTCGGGGGGACATGAACACTGAAGCTTTCTTT.

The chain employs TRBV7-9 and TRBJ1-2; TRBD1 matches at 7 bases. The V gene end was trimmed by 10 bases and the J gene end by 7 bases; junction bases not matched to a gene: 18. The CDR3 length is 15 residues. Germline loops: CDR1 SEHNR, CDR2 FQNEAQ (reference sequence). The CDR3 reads CATPSSPTGDGGYTF. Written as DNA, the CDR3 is TGTGCCACTCCCTCATCCCCCACAGGGGATGGTGGCTACACCTTC. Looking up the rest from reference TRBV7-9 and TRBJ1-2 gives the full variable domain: DTGVSQNPRHKITKRGQNVTFRCDPISEHNRLYWYRQTLGQGPEFLTYFQNEAQLEKSRLLSDRFSAERPKGSFSTLEIQRTEQGDSAMYLCATPSSPTGDGGYTFGSGTRLTVV.

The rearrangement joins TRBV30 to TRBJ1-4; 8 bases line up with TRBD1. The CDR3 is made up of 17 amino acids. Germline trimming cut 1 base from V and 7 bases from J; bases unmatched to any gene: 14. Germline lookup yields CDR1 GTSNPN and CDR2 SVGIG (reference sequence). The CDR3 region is CAWSARTTTGAGEKLFF. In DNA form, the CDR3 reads TGTGCCTGGAGTGCCCGGACGACGACAGGGGCTGGTGAAAAACTGTTTTTT.

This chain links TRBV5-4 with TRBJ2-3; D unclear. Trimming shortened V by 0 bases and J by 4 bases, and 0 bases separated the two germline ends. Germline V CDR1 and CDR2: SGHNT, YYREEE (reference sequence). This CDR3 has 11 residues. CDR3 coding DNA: TGTGCCAGCAGCTTGGCAGATACGCAGTATTTT. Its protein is CASSLADTQYF.

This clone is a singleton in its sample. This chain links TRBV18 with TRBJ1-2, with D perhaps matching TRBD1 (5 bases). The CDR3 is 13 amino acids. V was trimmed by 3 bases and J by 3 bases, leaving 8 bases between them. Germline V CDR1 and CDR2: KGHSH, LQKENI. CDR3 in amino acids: CASSPGGYYGYTF. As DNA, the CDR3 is TGTGCCAGCTCACCGGGGGGATACTATGGCTACACCTTC.

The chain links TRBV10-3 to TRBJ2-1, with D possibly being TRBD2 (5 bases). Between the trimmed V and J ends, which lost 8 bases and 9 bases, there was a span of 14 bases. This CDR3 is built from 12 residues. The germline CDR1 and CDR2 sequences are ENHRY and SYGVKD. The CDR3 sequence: CAIVSGSGEQFF. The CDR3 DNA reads TGTGCCATCGTCTCTGGGAGCGGTGAGCAGTTCTTC.

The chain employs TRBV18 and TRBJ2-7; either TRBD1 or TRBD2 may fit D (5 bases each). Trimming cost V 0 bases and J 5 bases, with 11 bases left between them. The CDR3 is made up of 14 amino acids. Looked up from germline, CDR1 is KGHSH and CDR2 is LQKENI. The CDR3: CASSPPSGTNEQYF. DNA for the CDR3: TGTGCCAGCTCACCACCGTCAGGGACGAACGAGCAGTACTTC.

This CDR3 is CASSAPKDGFTIYF. CDR3 bases: TGTGCCAGCAGCGCCCCTAAGGATGGGTTCACCATATATTTT. The chain couples TRBV11-2 to TRBJ1-3; D is unresolved. V was pared by 5 bases and J by 9 bases, with 17 bases between. The CDR3 runs to 14 residues. From germline, CDR1 is SGHAT and CDR2 FQNNGV.

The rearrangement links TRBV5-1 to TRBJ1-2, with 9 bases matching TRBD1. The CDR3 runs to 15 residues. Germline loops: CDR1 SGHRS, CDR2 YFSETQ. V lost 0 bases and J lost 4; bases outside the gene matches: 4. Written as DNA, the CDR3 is TGCGCCAGCAGCTTGGGGGACAGGGCCTTCTATGGCTACACCTTC. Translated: CASSLGDRAFYGYTF.

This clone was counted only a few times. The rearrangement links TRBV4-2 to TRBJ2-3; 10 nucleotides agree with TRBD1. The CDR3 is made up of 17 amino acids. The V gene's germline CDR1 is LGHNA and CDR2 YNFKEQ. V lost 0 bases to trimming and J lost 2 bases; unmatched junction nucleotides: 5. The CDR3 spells CASSQDTGTGDTDTQYF. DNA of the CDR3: TGTGCCAGCAGCCAAGATACCGGGACAGGGGACACAGATACGCAGTATTTT.

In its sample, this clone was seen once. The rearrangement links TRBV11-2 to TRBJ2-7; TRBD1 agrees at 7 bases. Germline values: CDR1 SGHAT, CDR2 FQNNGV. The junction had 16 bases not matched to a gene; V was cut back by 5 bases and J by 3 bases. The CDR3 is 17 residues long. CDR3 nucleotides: TGTGCCAGCAGCGGAACAGGGGTAGGTTTTACGGTCTACGAGCAGTACTTC. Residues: CASSGTGVGFTVYEQYF.

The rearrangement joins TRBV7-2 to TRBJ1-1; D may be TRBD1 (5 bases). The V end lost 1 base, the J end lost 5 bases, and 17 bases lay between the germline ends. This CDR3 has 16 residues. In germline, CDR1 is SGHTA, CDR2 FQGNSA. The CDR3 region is CASSLGGLGGITEAFF. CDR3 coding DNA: TGTGCCAGCAGCTTAGGAGGACTCGGGGGAATAACTGAAGCTTTCTTT.

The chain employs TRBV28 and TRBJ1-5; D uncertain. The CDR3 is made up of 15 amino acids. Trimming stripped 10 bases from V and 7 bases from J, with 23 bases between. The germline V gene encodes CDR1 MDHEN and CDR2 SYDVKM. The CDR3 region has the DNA TGTGCCACCCGTCGAGAGAGTGGGCTGGGGCAGCCCCAGCATTTT. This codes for CATRRESGLGQPQHF.

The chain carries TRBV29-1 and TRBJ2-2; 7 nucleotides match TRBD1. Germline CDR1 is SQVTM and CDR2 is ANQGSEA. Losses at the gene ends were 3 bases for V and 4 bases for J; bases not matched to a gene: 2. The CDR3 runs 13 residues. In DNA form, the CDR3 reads TGCAGCGTTGAGCCAGGGGGCACCGGGGAGCTGTTTTTT. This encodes CSVEPGGTGELFF.

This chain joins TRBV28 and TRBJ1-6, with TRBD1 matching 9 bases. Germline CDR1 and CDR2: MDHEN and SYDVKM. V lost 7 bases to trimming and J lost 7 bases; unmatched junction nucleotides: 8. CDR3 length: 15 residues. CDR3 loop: CASTTPTGGNSPLHF. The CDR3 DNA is TGTGCCAGCACCACTCCGACAGGGGGGAATTCACCCCTCCACTTT.

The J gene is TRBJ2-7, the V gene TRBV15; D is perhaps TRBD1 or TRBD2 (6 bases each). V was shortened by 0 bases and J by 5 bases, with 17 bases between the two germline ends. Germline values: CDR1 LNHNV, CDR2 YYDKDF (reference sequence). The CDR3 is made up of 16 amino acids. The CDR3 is CATSRERGHVLDEQYF. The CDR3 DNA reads TGTGCCACCAGCAGAGAGCGGGGACACGTTTTGGACGAGCAGTACTTC.

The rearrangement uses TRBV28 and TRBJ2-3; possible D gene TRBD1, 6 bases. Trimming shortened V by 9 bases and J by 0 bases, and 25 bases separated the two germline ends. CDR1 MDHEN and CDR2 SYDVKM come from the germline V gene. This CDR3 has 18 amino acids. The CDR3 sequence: CARQILTDRSTSTDTQYF. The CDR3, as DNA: TGTGCCAGGCAAATATTAACTGACAGGTCTACTAGCACAGATACGCAGTATTTT.

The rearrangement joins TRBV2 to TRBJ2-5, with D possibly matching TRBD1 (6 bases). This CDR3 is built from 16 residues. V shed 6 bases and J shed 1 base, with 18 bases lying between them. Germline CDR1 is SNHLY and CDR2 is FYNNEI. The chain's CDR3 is CASSDLGGSFQETQYF. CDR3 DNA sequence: TGTGCCAGCAGCGACCTAGGGGGATCGTTCCAAGAGACCCAGTACTTC.

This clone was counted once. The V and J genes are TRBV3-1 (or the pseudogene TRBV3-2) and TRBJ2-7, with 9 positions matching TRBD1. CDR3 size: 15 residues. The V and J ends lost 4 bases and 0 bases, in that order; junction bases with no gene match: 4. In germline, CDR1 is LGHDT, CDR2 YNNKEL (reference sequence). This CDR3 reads CASSPETGGSYEQYF. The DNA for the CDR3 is TGTGCCAGCAGCCCCGAGACAGGGGGCTCCTACGAGCAGTACTTC.

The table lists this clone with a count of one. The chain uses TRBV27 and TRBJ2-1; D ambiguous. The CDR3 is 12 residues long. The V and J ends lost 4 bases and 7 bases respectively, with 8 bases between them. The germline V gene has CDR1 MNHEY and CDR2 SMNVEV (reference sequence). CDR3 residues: CASSSRLNEQFF. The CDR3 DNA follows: TGTGCCAGCAGTTCCCGATTGAATGAGCAGTTCTTC.